The sample holds a few counts of the clone carrying this T cell receptor (beta chain). The sample belongs to a study of blood T cell repertoires in COVID-19. Study-wide context: Italy, Spain and the United States were the sources of the convalescent and acute COVID-19 samples. Sources were T cells, B-cell-depleted T cells, or PBMCs; the material itself was cDNA or gDNA.

Under the authors' procedure: Reference gene primer amplification gave estimated nucleated cell counts. Method: immunoSEQ multiplex PCR; TCRdb's copy keeps in-frame clones and lacks some. The D gene and trimming were derived from the DNA, and the V and J assignments and clone size from that table. This sample has fewer than 80,000 clones, with roughly 80% found just once. V shed 3 bases and J shed 3 bases, with 3 bases lying between them. CDR1 is MNHNS and CDR2 is SASEGT in the germline V gene. The length of the CDR3 is 12 residues. The sequenced material came from peripheral blood. The source of this sequence is a man aged 55-75 years with acute or convalescent COVID-19. The chain carries TRBV6-1 and TRBJ2-1; D unclear. CDR3 DNA sequence: TGTGCCAGCAGTGACAGCTACAATGAGCAGTTCTTC. Residues: CASSDSYNEQFF.